The 2 T cell receptor beta chains presented below share a single source sample, sequenced in a study of blood T cells in healthy people across ages. The use of a sample-barcoded 5' primer and a J-beta primer mix characterized a second PCR of roughly 6 to 11 cycles. TCRdb processed the 5' RACE reads anew with MiXCR; each CDR3 protein has one entry. The sample gives 700,000 to 900,000 distinct CDR3 sequences, about a quarter of which show up once; around 3% is in the top ten. This sample was also put to use in a study of T cells of mothers and their children.

Sequenced material: blood. Every receptor here comes from a boy between 10 and 17 years old in good health.

The chain employs TRBV29-1 and TRBJ1-4, with TRBD1 identical over 8 bases. Germline trimming cut 4 bases from V and 8 bases from J; bases unmatched to any gene: 3. The CDR3 has 12 residues. Germline assignment: CDR1 SQVTM and CDR2 ANQGSEA. CDR3 coding DNA: TGCAGCGTTGGGGACAGGTTAGAAAAACTGTTTTTT. Amino acid sequence: CSVGDRLEKLFF.

This clonotype was seen more than once but under ten times. The chain recombines TRBV5-4 with TRBJ2-1; D could derive from TRBD1 or TRBD2 (5 bases each). The germline V and J ends were trimmed by 6 bases and 4 bases, with 17 bases remaining between them. Germline CDR1 reads SGHNT; CDR2 reads YYREEE (reference sequence). CDR3 size: 15 residues. CDR3 in amino acids: CASTSGGSPYNEQFF. The CDR3 DNA is TGTGCCAGCACCTCTGGGGGTAGTCCATACAATGAGCAGTTCTTC.